The 23 T cell receptor beta chains in this list originate from one sample, sequenced in a study of blood T cell repertoires in COVID-19. The data were produced by immunoSEQ multiplex PCR, yet TCRdb's version contains in-frame clones alone and is incomplete. Of 200,000 to 250,000 clones in the sample, roughly four fifths were seen once. The sample consisted of PBMCs or T cells enriched from blood (not recorded which). The source of these receptors is a woman aged 50 to 60 who had been exposed to COVID-19.

This chain uses TRBV7-2 with TRBJ2-7; TRBD1 matches 7 bases. Per germline, CDR1 SGHTA and CDR2 FQGNSA. The CDR3 has 14 residues. Unmatched junction bases numbered 4, after V lost 5 bases and J lost 0 bases. CDR3 sequence (DNA): TGTGCCAGCAGCACGACAGGGATCTCCTACGAGCAGTACTTC. It codes for CASSTTGISYEQYF. The complete variable domain, with remaining parts taken from reference TRBV7-2 and TRBJ2-7, reads GAGVSQSPSNKVTEKGKDVELRCDPISGHTALYWYRQSLGQGLEFLIYFQGNSAPDKSGLPSDRFSAERTGGSVSTLTIQRTQQEDSAVYLCASSTTGISYEQYFGPGTRLTVT.

This chain joins TRBV4-1 and TRBJ1-5; possible D gene TRBD1, 5 bases. The CDR3 contains 15 residues. CDR1 is MGHRA, CDR2 YSYEKL, per germline. V was shortened by 3 bases and J by 0 bases, with 9 bases between the two germline ends. The CDR3 DNA is TGCGCCAGCAGCCAGGTAGGGGCTAGCAATCAGCCCCAGCATTTT. Amino acids: CASSQVGASNQPQHF.

The rearrangement uses TRBV7-2 and TRBJ1-6; 9 nucleotides agree with TRBD1. The junction had 1 base not matched to a gene; V was cut back by 3 bases and J by 7 bases. Germline V lookup: CDR1 SGHTA, CDR2 FQGNSA. The CDR3 has 14 residues. CDR3: CASSFTGGNSPLHF. DNA for the CDR3: TGTGCCAGCAGCTTTACAGGGGGCAATTCACCCCTCCACTTT.

V and J are TRBV4-3 and TRBJ2-6; D is possibly TRBD1 (6 bases). There are 22 residues in the CDR3. Trimming shortened V by 0 bases and J by 4 bases, and 28 bases separated the two germline ends. CDR1 and CDR2 (germline): LGHNA, YSLEER. The CDR3 loop is CASSQDMPRLGTGSVGANVLTF. Written as DNA, the CDR3 is TGCGCCAGCAGCCAAGATATGCCCCGCCTTGGTACAGGGTCAGTGGGGGCCAACGTCCTGACTTTC.

This clone was observed a single time. The chain couples TRBV7-2 to TRBJ1-1; D possibly corresponds to TRBD1 (5 bases). V was cut by 1 base and J by 8 bases, with 8 bases left in between. Germline CDR1 reads SGHTA; CDR2 reads FQGNSA. The length of the CDR3 is 12 residues. The CDR3 sequence: CASSLGRAEAFF. In nucleotides, the CDR3 is TGTGCCAGCAGCTTAGGCAGGGCGGAAGCTTTCTTT.

The rearrangement uses TRBV5-5 and TRBJ1-1; D call uncertain. Trimming pared 2 bases from V and 1 base from J, leaving 3 bases between. This CDR3 spans 12 amino acids. Germline-derived CDR1 and CDR2 are SGHKS and YYEKEE (reference sequence). The CDR3 nucleotides read TGTGCCAGCAGCTTCGGGAACACTGAAGCTTTCTTT. As protein: CASSFGNTEAFF.

CDR3 sequence reads: CAWSVGSGLADNEQFF. CDR3 sequence (DNA): TGTGCCTGGAGTGTAGGGTCGGGACTAGCGGACAATGAGCAGTTCTTC. The chain carries TRBV30 and TRBJ2-1, with TRBD2 matching over 11 bases. CDR1 is GTSNPN and CDR2 is SVGIG in the germline V gene (reference sequence). V lost 0 bases, J lost 5 bases, and 6 bases stayed unmatched. The CDR3 contains 16 residues.

The gene calls are TRBV18 and TRBJ1-2; 11 nucleotides match TRBD1. Germline V CDR1 and CDR2: KGHSH, LQKENI. This CDR3 is 14 amino acids long. J was trimmed by 4 bases and V by 3 bases; bases with no gene match: 1. This CDR3 reads CASSPGTGGYGYTF. CDR3 coding DNA: TGTGCCAGCTCACCGGGGACAGGGGGCTATGGCTACACCTTC. The variable domain in full, completed from reference TRBV18 and TRBJ1-2, reads NAGVMQNPRHLVRRRGQEARLRCSPMKGHSHVYWYRQLPEEGLKFMVYLQKENIIDESGMPKERFSAEFPKEGPSILRIQQVVRGDSAAYFCASSPGTGGYGYTFGSGTRLTVV.

The chain joins TRBV5-1 to TRBJ1-1; possible D gene TRBD1, 5 bases. Germline assignment: CDR1 SGHRS and CDR2 YFSETQ. V was clipped by 0 bases and J by 6 bases, with 18 bases between them. The length of the CDR3 is 16 residues. CDR3 region: CASSLEGPRAGAEAFF. DNA for the CDR3: TGCGCCAGCAGCTTGGAGGGCCCGCGGGCGGGGGCTGAAGCTTTCTTT. The complete variable domain, with remaining parts taken from reference TRBV5-1 and TRBJ1-1, reads KAGVTQTPRYLIKTRGQQVTLSCSPISGHRSVSWYQQTPGQGLQFLFEYFSETQRNKGNFPGRFSGRQFSNSRSEMNVSTLELGDSALYLCASSLEGPRAGAEAFFGQGTRLTVV.

This sequence joins TRBV7-9 and TRBJ2-3, with TRBD1 matching 9 bases. Germline CDR1 reads SEHNR; CDR2 reads FQNEAQ (reference sequence). The V gene end was trimmed by 3 bases and the J gene end by 1 base; junction bases not matched to a gene: 2. The CDR3 spans 15 residues. The CDR3 reads CASSFRTGGTDTQYF. The CDR3 DNA reads TGTGCCAGCAGCTTCCGGACAGGGGGCACAGATACGCAGTATTTT.

J is TRBJ2-1 and V is TRBV5-1, with TRBD2 matching over 9 bases. The germline gives CDR1 SGHRS, CDR2 YFSETQ. This CDR3 is 16 amino acids long. The ends lost 0 bases at V and 4 bases at J; junction bases unmatched: 5. The CDR3 coding sequence is TGCGCCAGCAGCTTGGTTCCAGCGGGGGGTTACAATGAGCAGTTCTTC. Translation: CASSLVPAGGYNEQFF. Based on the CDR3 plus reference TRBV5-1 and TRBJ2-1, the full variable domain is KAGVTQTPRYLIKTRGQQVTLSCSPISGHRSVSWYQQTPGQGLQFLFEYFSETQRNKGNFPGRFSGRQFSNSRSEMNVSTLELGDSALYLCASSLVPAGGYNEQFFGPGTRLTVL.

V usage is TRBV6-5 and J usage is TRBJ2-2; weak D call: TRBD1 (5 bases). The germline gives CDR1 MNHEY, CDR2 SVGAGI. The CDR3 covers 13 residues. V lost 11 bases and J 4 bases, leaving 14 bases between the germline ends. The CDR3 nucleotides read TGTGCCGCCTCAGGGTCATTCACCGGGGAGCTGTTTTTT. Translated, it gives CAASGSFTGELFF.

This chain uses TRBV6-5 with TRBJ2-2; D might be TRBD1 (5 bases). CDR3 length equals 14 residues. Germline V gene lookup returns CDR1 MNHEY and CDR2 SVGAGI. Deletions cut 4 bases from V and 1 base from J, with 7 bases between. CDR3 bases: TGTGCCAGCAGTTTTAGGGGGAACACCGGGGAGCTGTTTTTT. This encodes CASSFRGNTGELFF.

The chain uses TRBV4-3 and TRBJ2-7, with 9 bases matching TRBD2. The germline V gene encodes CDR1 LGHNA and CDR2 YSLEER. V lost 3 bases and J lost 3; bases outside the gene matches: 9. This CDR3 contains 16 residues. This CDR3 is CASSQIAGATSYEQYF. CDR3 DNA: TGCGCCAGCAGCCAGATAGCGGGGGCCACCAGCTACGAGCAGTACTTC.

This rearrangement joins TRBV5-6 to TRBJ2-5; 12 nucleotides agree with TRBD1. Per the germline V gene, CDR1 is SGHDT and CDR2 is YYEEEE. V trimming: 4 bases; J trimming: 6 bases; junction bases outside the gene matches: 10. The CDR3 has 16 residues. The CDR3 coding sequence is TGTGCCAGCAGCGTGGAGGGACAGGGGGCTGGAAAGACCCAGTACTTC. Its protein is CASSVEGQGAGKTQYF.

The chain carries TRBV5-1 and TRBJ2-5; 7 bases are shared with TRBD2. Germline V gives CDR1 SGHRS, CDR2 YFSETQ. V trimming: 0 bases; J trimming: 5 bases; junction bases outside the gene matches: 4. The length of the CDR3 is 14 residues. CDR3 in DNA: TGCGCCAGCAGCTTGGGACTAGCCGGGGAGACCCAGTACTTC. Translation gives CASSLGLAGETQYF.

The genes are TRBV19 and TRBJ1-3; 7 nucleotides align to TRBD1. The CDR3 runs to 17 residues. V dropped 4 bases and J dropped 1; count of bases not matched to a gene: 10. Germline values: CDR1 LNHDA, CDR2 SQIVND (reference sequence). The CDR3 region is CASSSWAGGRSGNTIYF. CDR3 bases: TGTGCCAGTAGTAGCTGGGCAGGGGGAAGATCTGGAAACACCATATATTTT.

The gene calls are TRBV7-2 and TRBJ1-2; 10 bases fit TRBD1. Per germline, CDR1 SGHTA and CDR2 FQGNSA. The CDR3 covers 17 residues. Losses at the gene ends were 0 bases for V and 4 bases for J; bases not matched to a gene: 8. The CDR3 region is CASSLASGTGAFYGYTF. The CDR3 nucleotides read TGTGCCAGCAGCTTAGCCAGTGGGACAGGGGCTTTCTATGGCTACACCTTC. The full variable domain, completed using reference TRBV7-2 and TRBJ1-2, is GAGVSQSPSNKVTEKGKDVELRCDPISGHTALYWYRQSLGQGLEFLIYFQGNSAPDKSGLPSDRFSAERTGGSVSTLTIQRTQQEDSAVYLCASSLASGTGAFYGYTFGSGTRLTVV.

This chain links TRBV7-2 with TRBJ2-1; D might be TRBD1 (5 bases). CDR3 length: 14 amino acids. Trimming cost V 1 base and J 5 bases, with 9 bases left between them. Germline V gene lookup returns CDR1 SGHTA and CDR2 FQGNSA. The CDR3 protein is CASSLDAGNNEQFF. As DNA, the CDR3 is TGTGCCAGCAGCTTAGATGCAGGGAACAATGAGCAGTTCTTC.

This chain links TRBV4-3 with TRBJ2-4; D is unresolved. The V and J ends lost 0 bases and 4 bases respectively, with 4 bases between them. The germline V gene has CDR1 LGHNA and CDR2 YSLEER. The length of the CDR3 is 13 residues. For the CDR3, the DNA is TGCGCCAGCAGCCAAGAATATAAAAACATTCAGTACTTC. Translating it yields CASSQEYKNIQYF.

V is TRBV4-3 and J is TRBJ2-7, with 7 bases identical to TRBD1. With V trimmed by 4 bases and J by 3 bases, 3 bases remained unmatched. Germline CDR1 and CDR2: LGHNA and YSLEER. The CDR3 loop spans 13 amino acids. CDR3 sequence (DNA): TGCGCCAGCAGCCGAGACAGGGTCTACGAGCAGTACTTC. Translated, it gives CASSRDRVYEQYF.

The chain links TRBV6-4 to TRBJ2-1; 8 bases fit TRBD2. Germline V CDR1 and CDR2: MRHNA, SNTAGT. CDR3 length equals 15 residues. V was clipped by 4 bases and J by 4 bases; unmatched bases: 6. CDR3 sequence: CASSGDGGGYNEQFF. The CDR3, as DNA: TGTGCCAGCAGTGGGGACGGGGGGGGGTACAATGAGCAGTTCTTC.

The table lists this clone with a few counts. The gene calls are TRBV5-4 and TRBJ1-1; TRBD1 is a possible D gene (5 bases). V shed 0 bases and J shed 7 bases, with 16 bases lying between them. From germline, CDR1 is SGHNT and CDR2 YYREEE (reference sequence). This CDR3 has 15 amino acids. CDR3 amino acids: CASSLVSRVQNEAFF. Written as DNA, the CDR3 is TGTGCCAGCAGCTTGGTGTCCAGGGTACAGAATGAAGCTTTCTTT.